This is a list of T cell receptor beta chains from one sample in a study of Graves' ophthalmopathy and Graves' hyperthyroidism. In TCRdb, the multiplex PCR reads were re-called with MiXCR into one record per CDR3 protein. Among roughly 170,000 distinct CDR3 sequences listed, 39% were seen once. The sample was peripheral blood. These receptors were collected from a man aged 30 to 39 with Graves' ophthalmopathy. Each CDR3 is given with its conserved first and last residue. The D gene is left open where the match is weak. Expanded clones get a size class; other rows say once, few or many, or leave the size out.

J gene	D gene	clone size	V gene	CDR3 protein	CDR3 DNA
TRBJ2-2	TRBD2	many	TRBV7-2	CASSIPWAGEIQNTGELFF	TGTGCCAGCAGCATCCCATGGGCGGGAGAGATACAGAACACCGGGGAGCTGTTTTTT
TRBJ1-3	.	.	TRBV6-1	CASSTDGTAGNTIYF	TGTGCCAGCAGCACTGACGGGACGGCTGGAAACACCATATATTTT
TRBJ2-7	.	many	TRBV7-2	CASSPPWGLYEQYF	TGTGCCAGCAGCCCCCCGTGGGGGCTATACGAGCAGTACTTC
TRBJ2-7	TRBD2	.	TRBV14	CASSQVGREIWDDEQYF	TGTGCCAGCAGCCAAGTCGGGCGGGAGATCTGGGACGACGAGCAGTACTTC
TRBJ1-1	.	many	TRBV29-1	CSVESRPAFF	TGCAGCGTTGAATCCCGCCCAGCTTTCTTT
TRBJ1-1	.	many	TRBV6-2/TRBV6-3	CASSYGGSFTEAFF	TGTGCCAGCAGTTACGGGGGTAGTTTCACTGAAGCTTTCTTT
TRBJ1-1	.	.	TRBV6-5	CASSTWTGEQGEAFF	TGTGCCAGCAGTACTTGGACCGGGGAACAAGGTGAAGCTTTCTTT
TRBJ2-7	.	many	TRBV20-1	CSARDRASWEQYF	TGCAGTGCTAGAGATCGGGCTAGCTGGGAGCAGTACTTC
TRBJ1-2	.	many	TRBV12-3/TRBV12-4	CASSLGAGGYGYTF	TGTGCCAGCAGTTTAGGGGCGGGGGGCTATGGCTACACCTTC
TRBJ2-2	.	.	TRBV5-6	CASSLAVGGSSGELFF	TGTGCCAGCAGCTTGGCCGTGGGGGGCTCGTCCGGGGAGCTGTTTTTT
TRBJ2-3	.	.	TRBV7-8	CASSLSVDTQYF	TGTGCCAGCAGCCTTAGCGTCGATACGCAGTATTTT
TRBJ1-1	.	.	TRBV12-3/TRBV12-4	CASSLRGAGKNTEAFF	TGTGCCAGCAGTTTAAGGGGGGCCGGGAAGAACACTGAAGCTTTCTTT
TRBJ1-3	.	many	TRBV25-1	CASSVPGTSGNTIYF	TGTGCCAGCAGTGTTCCGGGGACTTCTGGAAACACCATATATTTT
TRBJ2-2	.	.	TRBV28	CASSLGRGGSTGELFF	TGTGCCAGCAGTTTAGGACGGGGTGGGAGCACCGGGGAGCTGTTTTTT
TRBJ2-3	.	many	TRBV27	CASRRIQGLVGADTQYF	TGTGCCAGCAGGCGTATTCAGGGGCTAGTAGGCGCAGATACGCAGTATTTT
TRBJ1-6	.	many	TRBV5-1	CASSLWAVTGGNSPLHF	TGCGCCAGCAGCTTGTGGGCGGTCACGGGCGGTAATTCACCCCTCCACTTT
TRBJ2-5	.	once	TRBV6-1	CASRRGGSNQETQYF	TGTGCCAGCAGAAGAGGCGGCAGCAACCAAGAGACCCAGTACTTC
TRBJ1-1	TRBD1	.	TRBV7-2	CASSLKQGAWVTFF	TGTGCCAGCAGCTTAAAACAGGGGGCTTGGGTAACTTTCTTT